This T cell receptor (beta chain) was sequenced in a study of blood T cell repertoires in COVID-19. Across the whole study: Sources were T cells, B-cell-depleted T cells, or PBMCs; the material itself was cDNA or gDNA.

This CDR3 has 13 amino acids. V shed 6 bases, J shed 3 bases, and the junction held 1 base outside the gene matches. Germline V lookup: CDR1 SQVTM, CDR2 ANQGSEA. Sequenced by immunoSEQ multiplex PCR; TCRdb stores in-frame clones only, minus some. The sample lists 180,000 or so clones, about 85% occurring once. This sequence originates from a woman older than 75 with acute or convalescent COVID-19. The material sequenced was peripheral blood. The chain uses TRBV29-1 and TRBJ2-7; 14 positions match TRBD2. The CDR3 loop is CSVGTSGGYEQYF. The CDR3 DNA is TGCAGCGTCGGGACTAGCGGGGGCTACGAGCAGTACTTC.